These T cell receptor beta chains were read from a single sample in a study of T cells after yellow fever vaccination. TCRdb itself ran the 5' RACE reads through MiXCR, one entry per CDR3 protein. The table lists approximately 510,000 distinct CDR3 sequences, 21% of them singletons. Material: PBMCs, obtained roughly 23 days after the first yellow fever vaccination. These receptors all stem from a man between 18 and 29 years old who received the YFV17D yellow fever vaccine. CDR3s include the opening cysteine and the closing phenylalanine or tryptophan. Each record gives: D gene, V gene, J gene, clone size, CDR3 DNA, CDR3 protein. The D gene is left open where the match is weak. Only some rows state a clone size, as once, few, many or a class for expanded clones.

d_call: .; v_call: TRBV12-3/TRBV12-4; j_call: TRBJ2-3; clone_size: many; cdr3_nt: TGTGCCAGCAGTGTAGGTAGGAGCACAGATACGCAGTATTTT; cdr3_aa: CASSVGRSTDTQYF
d_call: .; v_call: TRBV6-5; j_call: TRBJ2-2; clone_size: .; cdr3_nt: TGTGCCAGCAGTTCAAGTAGGATAGCCGGGGAGCTGTTTTTT; cdr3_aa: CASSSSRIAGELFF
d_call: .; v_call: TRBV7-2; j_call: TRBJ2-2; clone_size: .; cdr3_nt: TGTGCCAGCAGCTTACCTAGCAGTTTCTCCGGGGAGCTGTTTTTT; cdr3_aa: CASSLPSSFSGELFF
d_call: .; v_call: TRBV7-2; j_call: TRBJ2-5; clone_size: few; cdr3_nt: TGTGCCAGCAGCGTAGCAGCGGGCCCAGAGACCCAGTACTTC; cdr3_aa: CASSVAAGPETQYF
d_call: .; v_call: TRBV7-2; j_call: TRBJ1-5; clone_size: .; cdr3_nt: TGTGCCAGCAGCCCCCAGGGGACTTATAGCAATCAGCCCCAGCATTTT; cdr3_aa: CASSPQGTYSNQPQHF
d_call: TRBD2; v_call: TRBV9; j_call: TRBJ2-1; clone_size: .; cdr3_nt: TGTGGCAGCAGCGCGGGGGGCAGCTCCTACAATGAGCAGTTCTTC; cdr3_aa: CGSSAGGSSYNEQFF
d_call: .; v_call: TRBV20-1; j_call: TRBJ1-5; clone_size: .; cdr3_nt: TGCAGTGCTAGACTGGAGAGTGGCAATCAGCCCCAGCATTTT; cdr3_aa: CSARLESGNQPQHF
d_call: .; v_call: TRBV4-1; j_call: TRBJ2-7; clone_size: .; cdr3_nt: TGCGCCAGCAGCCAAGGTTGGGATTCCGAGCAGTACTTC; cdr3_aa: CASSQGWDSEQYF
d_call: TRBD2; v_call: TRBV24-1; j_call: TRBJ2-2; clone_size: few; cdr3_nt: TGTGCCACCAGTGATTCGACTAGCGGGGGGGCTTGGACCGGGGAGCTGTTTTTT; cdr3_aa: CATSDSTSGGAWTGELFF
d_call: TRBD2; v_call: TRBV28; j_call: TRBJ2-2; clone_size: few; cdr3_nt: TGTGCCAGCAGTTTATCTGGGACCCTAGCGGGGACAGACACCGGGGAGCTGTTTTTT; cdr3_aa: CASSLSGTLAGTDTGELFF
d_call: .; v_call: TRBV5-1; j_call: TRBJ2-6; clone_size: few; cdr3_nt: TGCGCCAGCAGCCGGACGGGACGCCTAAGCTCTGGGGCCAACGTCCTGACTTTC; cdr3_aa: CASSRTGRLSSGANVLTF
d_call: TRBD1; v_call: TRBV11-2; j_call: TRBJ1-4; clone_size: few; cdr3_nt: TGTGCCAGCAGAAAAACAGGGGGCTGGCGGGACGAAAAACTGTTTTTT; cdr3_aa: CASRKTGGWRDEKLFF